The rows below give T cell receptor beta chains drawn from one sample of a study of immune characterization of retroperitoneal liposarcoma. A single record per CDR3 protein comes from TCRdb applying MiXCR to the PCR reads. The table has fewer than 9,500 distinct CDR3 sequences, about 40% seen once. The specimen sequenced was tumor tissue. The source of these receptors is a male donor with retroperitoneal liposarcoma. CDR3s include the opening cysteine and the closing phenylalanine or tryptophan. Each record gives: D gene, J gene, V gene, clone size, CDR3 DNA, CDR3 protein. A D gene is named only where the DNA matches it firmly. The size entry is marked missing in some rows and otherwise reads once, few, many or a size class.

d_call: TRBD1; j_call: TRBJ2-7; v_call: TRBV7-2; clone_size: few; cdr3_nt: TGTGCCAGCAGTTCGGACAGGTGGGCCTCCTACGAGCAGTACTTC; cdr3_aa: CASSSDRWASYEQYF
d_call: .; j_call: TRBJ2-3; v_call: TRBV27; clone_size: few; cdr3_nt: TGTGCCAGCAGTTTGAATGTCGGGGGTGGGTCAGATACGCAGTATTTT; cdr3_aa: CASSLNVGGGSDTQYF
d_call: .; j_call: TRBJ2-1; v_call: TRBV27; clone_size: few; cdr3_nt: TGTGCCAGCAGTGTCAGCAACCCAAAGGTAAATGAGCAGTTCTTC; cdr3_aa: CASSVSNPKVNEQFF
d_call: TRBD2; j_call: TRBJ2-7; v_call: TRBV6-6; clone_size: medium-sized; cdr3_nt: TGTGCCAGCAGTTCGGGACTAGCGGCGTCCTACGAGCAGTACTTC; cdr3_aa: CASSSGLAASYEQYF
d_call: TRBD2; j_call: TRBJ2-2; v_call: TRBV27; clone_size: .; cdr3_nt: TGTGCCAGCCAACGCGAACGACTAGCTTCAAACACCGGGGAGCTGTTTTTT; cdr3_aa: CASQRERLASNTGELFF
d_call: TRBD2; j_call: TRBJ2-3; v_call: TRBV27; clone_size: .; cdr3_nt: TGTGCCAGCAGTCGAGGGACTAGCGGGAGTTTGGGAACGCAGTATTTT; cdr3_aa: CASSRGTSGSLGTQYF
d_call: TRBD2; j_call: TRBJ2-5; v_call: TRBV10-2; clone_size: .; cdr3_nt: TGCGCCAGCGGGACTACCGGGGGGACCCAGTACTTC; cdr3_aa: CASGTTGGTQYF
d_call: TRBD2; j_call: TRBJ2-1; v_call: TRBV12-3/TRBV12-4; clone_size: .; cdr3_nt: TGTGCCAGCAGTTTCCGGCTAGCGGGAGGGAGCTCCTACAATGAGCAGTTCTTC; cdr3_aa: CASSFRLAGGSSYNEQFF
d_call: .; j_call: TRBJ1-2; v_call: TRBV7-2; clone_size: few; cdr3_nt: TGTGCCAGCAGCTTAGTTAGGGACGTGAGCTACACCTTC; cdr3_aa: CASSLVRDVSYTF
d_call: TRBD1; j_call: TRBJ2-1; v_call: TRBV6-1; clone_size: .; cdr3_nt: TGTGCCAGCAGTGAAACAGGGGGGACCTACGAGCAGTTCTTC; cdr3_aa: CASSETGGTYEQFF
d_call: TRBD2; j_call: TRBJ2-3; v_call: TRBV7-6; clone_size: few; cdr3_nt: TGTGCCAGCAGCATTAGCGGGGGGGCCGGTGGCACAGATACGCAGTATTTT; cdr3_aa: CASSISGGAGGTDTQYF
d_call: .; j_call: TRBJ2-1; v_call: TRBV6-1; clone_size: few; cdr3_nt: TGTGCCAGCAGTGTGCTACAGGGTACCTACAATGAGCAGTTCTTC; cdr3_aa: CASSVLQGTYNEQFF
d_call: .; j_call: TRBJ2-1; v_call: TRBV7-2; clone_size: medium-sized; cdr3_nt: TGTGCCAGCAGCCCGCGACAGGCTAATGAGCAGTTCTTC; cdr3_aa: CASSPRQANEQFF
d_call: .; j_call: TRBJ2-1; v_call: TRBV10-1; clone_size: .; cdr3_nt: TGCGCCAGCAGTGGGAGCGGAGTCAGGAAGCAGTTCTTC; cdr3_aa: CASSGSGVRKQFF
d_call: TRBD1; j_call: TRBJ2-4; v_call: TRBV6-5; clone_size: .; cdr3_nt: TGTGCCAGCAGTTCCAGACAGGGAACTAAAAACATTCAGTACTTC; cdr3_aa: CASSSRQGTKNIQYF
d_call: .; j_call: TRBJ2-1; v_call: TRBV11-1; clone_size: once; cdr3_nt: TGTGCCAGCAGCCCGGACACTTTAGAGACCCAGTTCTTC; cdr3_aa: CASSPDTLETQFF
d_call: TRBD2; j_call: TRBJ2-7; v_call: TRBV7-2; clone_size: medium-sized; cdr3_nt: TGTGCCAGCAGCCGTAGCGGGAGAAGGTCCTACAATGAGCAGTACTTC; cdr3_aa: CASSRSGRRSYNEQYF
d_call: TRBD2; j_call: TRBJ2-1; v_call: TRBV12-3/TRBV12-4; clone_size: medium-sized; cdr3_nt: TGTGCCAGCAGCCGACTAGCGGACCAAGAGACCCAGTTCTTC; cdr3_aa: CASSRLADQETQFF
d_call: TRBD1; j_call: TRBJ1-3; v_call: TRBV6-1; clone_size: .; cdr3_nt: TGTGCCAGCAGTGAACAGATTCCGGGACAGGGGATCTCTGGAAACACCATATATTTT; cdr3_aa: CASSEQIPGQGISGNTIYF